The 21 T cell receptor beta chains presented below share a single source sample, sequenced in a study of T cells in Graves' hyperthyroidism and ophthalmopathy. There were TCR beta CDR3 regions amplified from RNA transcripts. The HTBI primer set served for first-round RT-PCR of the TCR CDR3. TCRdb re-called the multiplex PCR reads with MiXCR, one entry per CDR3 protein. The table shows around 800,000 distinct CDR3 sequences, with over 35% occurring only once. The sequenced sample was blood. Receptors were obtained from a young man with Graves' hyperthyroidism.

This clonotype was seen once. V usage is TRBV20-1 and J usage is TRBJ1-5; a weak D match, TRBD1 (5 bases). Germline V gene lookup returns CDR1 DFQATT and CDR2 SNEGSKA (reference sequence). Trimming left V 2 bases short and J 9 bases short, with 11 bases between. CDR3 length: 12 amino acids. This chain's CDR3 is CSARRGLLPQHF. The CDR3 DNA follows: TGCAGTGCTAGAAGGGGTCTGTTGCCCCAGCATTTT.

This clonotype has a handful of counts. A read error may explain this, as a much larger clone is one base away. J is TRBJ2-7 and V is TRBV7-2; tentatively, D is TRBD1 (5 bases). CDR3 length: 14 residues. Germline V gene sequence: CDR1 SGHTA, CDR2 FQGNSA. V was cut by 1 base and J by 3 bases, with 10 bases left in between. CDR3 residues: CASSLGGSIYEQYF. CDR3 bases: TGTGCCAGCAGCTTAGGGGGCAGCATCTACGAGCAGTACTTC. Drawing the rest from reference TRBV7-2 and TRBJ2-7, the complete variable domain is GAGVSQSPSNKVTEKGKDVELRCDPISGHTALYWYRQSLGQGLEFLIYFQGNSAPDKSGLPSDRFSAERTGGSVSTLTIQRTQQEDSAVYLCASSLGGSIYEQYFGPGTRLTVT.

The chain carries TRBV6-6 and TRBJ2-5; possible D gene TRBD2, 7 bases. CDR1 and CDR2 from the germline V gene are MNHNY and SVGAGI (reference sequence). V was cut by 2 bases and J by 5 bases, with 15 bases left in between. CDR3 length: 15 residues. For the CDR3, the DNA is TGTGCCAGCAGTTACACTACAGGGCGGGGGGAGACCCAGTACTTC. This sequence encodes CASSYTTGRGETQYF.

The rearrangement uses TRBV24-1 and TRBJ2-2; 10 bases line up with TRBD1. Looked up from germline, CDR1 is KGHDR and CDR2 is SFDVKD. V lost 9 bases to trimming and J lost 3 bases; unmatched junction nucleotides: 3. This CDR3 is 14 amino acids long. The CDR3 reads CATGGTGDTGELFF. In DNA, the CDR3 is TGTGCCACCGGAGGGACAGGGGACACCGGGGAGCTGTTTTTT.

The V and J genes are TRBV20-1 and TRBJ2-7; D assignment may be TRBD1 or TRBD2 (5 bases each). The CDR3 extends over 13 amino acids. From germline, CDR1 is DFQATT and CDR2 SNEGSKA (reference sequence). Trimming removed 2 bases at V and 5 bases at J, with 13 bases between. CDR3 protein: CSARSGQGHEQYF. DNA for the CDR3: TGCAGTGCTAGATCGGGGCAGGGCCACGAGCAGTACTTC.

In this sample, this clonotype turned up many times. The chain recombines TRBV20-1 with TRBJ1-1; TRBD1 matches 7 bases. The J segment lost 11 bases and the V segment lost 4 bases, leaving 10 bases of the junction unmatched. Germline V gene sequence: CDR1 DFQATT, CDR2 SNEGSKA (reference sequence). The CDR3 loop spans 12 amino acids. The CDR3 bases are TGCAGTGCTATCGGACAGGCCGCAATGGCTTTCTTT. It is translated as CSAIGQAAMAFF.

On this clonotype itself: One base away lies a much larger clone, so this may be a sequencing read error. V usage is TRBV7-7 and J usage is TRBJ2-7; a possible D gene is TRBD1 (6 bases). Germline V gene lookup returns CDR1 SSHAT and CDR2 FNYEAQ (reference sequence). The CDR3 has 13 amino acids. CDR3 amino acids: CASSTNRVYEQYF. The CDR3 region has the DNA TGTGCTAGCAGCACAAACAGGGTCTACGAGCAGTACTTC.

This clonotype came up many times. The chain combines TRBV29-1 with TRBJ2-5; the D is unclear. There are 10 residues in the CDR3. Trimming pared 7 bases from V and 5 bases from J, leaving 8 bases between. Germline V lookup: CDR1 SQVTM, CDR2 ANQGSEA. CDR3 nucleotide sequence: TGCAGCGGGGCCGAGGAGACCCAGTACTTC. It specifies CSGAEETQYF.

V gene TRBV20-1 combines with J gene TRBJ1-1; possibly TRBD1 for D (5 bases). Trimming left V 7 bases short and J 3 bases short, with 12 bases between. There are 12 residues in the CDR3. CDR1 and CDR2 (germline): DFQATT, SNEGSKA (reference sequence). Written as DNA, the CDR3 is TGCAGTGGCCAGTCAGGGCACACTGAAGCTTTCTTT. This gives the protein CSGQSGHTEAFF.

There are a few counts of this clonotype. The J gene is TRBJ2-2, the V gene TRBV7-2, with D possibly TRBD2 on 6 matching bases. The CDR3 consists of 15 residues. The V end was cut by 3 bases, the J end by 5 bases, with 13 bases between. Germline-derived CDR1 and CDR2 are SGHTA and FQGNSA. This CDR3 is CASSFGGGRTGELFF. The CDR3 nucleotides read TGTGCCAGCAGCTTCGGGGGTGGGAGAACCGGGGAGCTGTTTTTT. The full variable domain, its missing parts supplied by reference TRBV7-2 and TRBJ2-2, is GAGVSQSPSNKVTEKGKDVELRCDPISGHTALYWYRQSLGQGLEFLIYFQGNSAPDKSGLPSDRFSAERTGGSVSTLTIQRTQQEDSAVYLCASSFGGGRTGELFFGEGSRLTVL.

The rearrangement links TRBV7-8 to TRBJ2-5, with a tentative D call TRBD1 (7 bases). The CDR3 is 16 residues long. Germline CDR1 reads SGHVS; CDR2 reads FQNEAQ. Trimming pared 4 bases from V and 0 bases from J, leaving 15 bases between. As DNA, the CDR3 is TGTGCCAGCAGCTGGGGGGACAGCTTGTACCAAGAGACCCAGTACTTC. It codes for CASSWGDSLYQETQYF.

At least ten counts were recorded for this clonotype. CDR3 sequence (DNA): TGCAGCGGATCGACAGTGAACACTGAAGCTTTCTTT. Its protein is CSGSTVNTEAFF. The chain links TRBV29-1 to TRBJ1-1; possibly TRBD1 for D (5 bases). The germline gives CDR1 SQVTM, CDR2 ANQGSEA. CDR3 length: 12 residues. Trimming removed 7 bases at V and 0 bases at J, with 9 bases between.

As to this clonotype: A read error may explain this, as a much larger clone is one base away. The chain uses TRBV7-9 and TRBJ1-1; unclear D gene. The ends were cut back, 7 bases at V and 8 bases at J, with 17 bases in the middle. Germline CDR1 is SEHNR and CDR2 is FQNEAQ (reference sequence). The CDR3 is 13 amino acids. CDR3 protein: CASNFGEWSEAFF. The DNA for the CDR3 is TGTGCCAGCAACTTCGGAGAGTGGTCGGAAGCTTTCTTT.

The sample holds a few counts of this clonotype. The chain couples TRBV14 to TRBJ2-5; TRBD2 matches at 13 bases. In germline, CDR1 is SGHDN, CDR2 FVKESK. The V and J ends lost 3 bases and 2 bases, in that order; junction bases with no gene match: 6. The CDR3 contains 17 residues. CDR3 amino acids: CASSHGLAGDHQETQYF. The CDR3 region has the DNA TGTGCCAGCAGCCACGGACTAGCGGGAGATCATCAAGAGACCCAGTACTTC.

This clonotype has a count of ten or more. The V call is TRBV7-2, the J call TRBJ1-2, with TRBD1 matching 9 bases. Germline V gene lookup returns CDR1 SGHTA and CDR2 FQGNSA. Trimming cost V 1 base and J 7 bases; bases outside gene matches: 10. The CDR3 runs 16 residues. The CDR3 sequence is CASSLGRGQGPSGYTF. In DNA, the CDR3 is TGTGCCAGCAGCTTAGGCCGGGGACAGGGACCTTCTGGCTACACCTTC.

This clonotype was seen a handful of times. V is TRBV24-1 and J is TRBJ2-1; a weak D match, TRBD1 (6 bases). Germline CDR1 KGHDR, CDR2 SFDVKD. V dropped 4 bases and J dropped 1 base, with 7 bases sitting between them. The CDR3 is 14 amino acids. The CDR3 DNA sequence: TGTGCCACCAGTGAAACAGGGTCCTACAATGAGCAGTTCTTC. Protein product: CATSETGSYNEQFF.

The J gene is TRBJ2-2, the V gene TRBV7-9; D ambiguous. Germline lookup yields CDR1 SEHNR and CDR2 FQNEAQ (reference sequence). V gave up 8 bases and J gave up 7 bases, with 17 bases separating them. CDR3 length equals 14 residues. CDR3 nucleotide sequence: TGTGCCAGCGGCCCGCCCTGGACCGTCGGGGAGCTGTTTTTT. Translating gives CASGPPWTVGELFF.

The rearrangement links TRBV7-8 to TRBJ1-4; 7 nucleotides agree with TRBD1. The germline gives CDR1 SGHVS, CDR2 FQNEAQ. The CDR3 contains 16 residues. V trimming: 5 bases; J trimming: 8 bases; junction bases outside the gene matches: 14. CDR3 sequence (DNA): TGTGCCAGCAGCACGGACAGGCTAAAACAGGGAGAAAAACTGTTTTTT. Translating it yields CASSTDRLKQGEKLFF.

The J gene is TRBJ2-5, the V gene TRBV20-1; D ambiguous. The CDR3 extends over 12 amino acids. V was shortened by 6 bases and J by 5 bases, with 13 bases between the two germline ends. Germline values: CDR1 DFQATT, CDR2 SNEGSKA (reference sequence). CDR3 in amino acids: CSAALPPETQYF. The CDR3, as DNA: TGCAGTGCGGCCCTCCCCCCGGAGACCCAGTACTTC.

The rearrangement uses TRBV10-3 and TRBJ1-1; D might be TRBD1 (6 bases). The CDR3 totals 11 residues. The germline CDR1 and CDR2 sequences are ENHRY and SYGVKD. The CDR3 protein is CTSSVTGEAFF. CDR3 bases: TGTACCAGCAGCGTAACAGGGGAAGCTTTCTTT.

The chain uses TRBV7-6 and TRBJ1-5, with TRBD1 identical over 12 bases. This CDR3 comprises 16 residues. V lost 5 bases and J lost 5; bases outside the gene matches: 7. Germline V gives CDR1 SGHVS, CDR2 FNYEAQ. As DNA, the CDR3 is TGTGCCAGCAGCCCCGGGACAGGGGGCAACGATCAGCCCCAGCATTTT. Translated, it gives CASSPGTGGNDQPQHF. Complete variable domain (other parts from reference TRBV7-6 and TRBJ1-5): GAGVSQSPRYKVTKRGQDVALRCDPISGHVSLYWYRQALGQGPEFLTYFNYEAQQDKSGLPNDRFSAERPEGSISTLTIQRTEQRDSAMYRCASSPGTGGNDQPQHFGDGTRLSIL.